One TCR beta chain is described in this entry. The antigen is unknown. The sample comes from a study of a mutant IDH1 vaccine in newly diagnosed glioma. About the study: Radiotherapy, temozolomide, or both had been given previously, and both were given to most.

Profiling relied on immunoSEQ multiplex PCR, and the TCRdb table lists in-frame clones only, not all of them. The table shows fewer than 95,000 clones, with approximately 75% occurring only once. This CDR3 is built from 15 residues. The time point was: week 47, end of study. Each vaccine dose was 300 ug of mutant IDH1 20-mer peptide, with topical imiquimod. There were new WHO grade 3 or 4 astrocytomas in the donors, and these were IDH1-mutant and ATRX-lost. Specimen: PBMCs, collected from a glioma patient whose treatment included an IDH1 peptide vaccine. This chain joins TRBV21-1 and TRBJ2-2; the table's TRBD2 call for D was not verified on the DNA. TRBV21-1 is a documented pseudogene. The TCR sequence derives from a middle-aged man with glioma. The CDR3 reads CASKGLAPNTGELFF. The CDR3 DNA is TGTGCCAGTAAGGGACTAGCGCCGAACACCGGGGAGCTGTTTTTT.